The next 2 T cell receptor beta chains were all read from a single sample in a study of beta chain features in type 1 diabetes (dated by TCRdb to about 2018). The method was the immunoSEQ multiplex PCR assay. The entire amount of isolated RNA was reverse transcribed using the High Capacity cDNA Reverse Transcription Kit, so the sequenced TCRB transcripts were expressed ones. TCRdb provides this immuneACCESS table in a form limited to in-frame rearrangements. Some clones are lacking; in checked studies, under half of them reflect an unresolved V gene, and why the rest are absent is not known. The sample table records under 300,000 clones; 25% to 35% of these occur just once. 4% of the sample comes from the top ten. Sequencing was carried out using central memory CD4+ T cells from blood. These receptors were taken from a young man in good health.

A word on this clone: A read error likely explains this, since a far larger clone differs by one base. V and J are TRBV5-4 and TRBJ1-1; D is ambiguous. The germline CDR1 and CDR2 sequences are SGHNT and YYREEE (reference sequence). This CDR3 is 11 amino acids long. The CDR3 is CASSLNAEAFF. The CDR3, as DNA: TGTGCCAGCAGCTTGAACGCTGAAGCTTTCTTT.

The chain recombines TRBV7-2 with TRBJ2-5; weak D call: TRBD2 (6 bases). Trimming took 5 bases from V and 1 from J, leaving 8 bases between them. The CDR3 is 13 residues long. Germline V gene lookup returns CDR1 SGHTA and CDR2 FQGNSA. The CDR3 region is CASSGGLQETQYF. The DNA of the CDR3 is TGTGCCAGCAGCGGGGGACTCCAAGAGACCCAGTACTTC.